This TCR beta chain was retrieved from a study of blood T cell repertoires in COVID-19. Looking at the study overall: Both acute and convalescent COVID-19 samples were obtained from the United States, Italy and Spain. T cells, B-cell-depleted T cells, or PBMCs provided the cDNA or gDNA that served as material.

Trimming cost V 2 bases and J 7 bases; bases outside gene matches: 12. Germline lookup yields CDR1 SGHTA and CDR2 FQGNSA. There are 17 residues in the CDR3. In the authors' workflow: Counts of nucleated cells, estimated from reference gene primer amplification, were obtained. Generated by immunoSEQ multiplex PCR, the TCRdb table keeps only in-frame clones and is missing some. The DNA was the basis for D and trimming; V, J and clone size are from that table. The repertoire includes some 150,000 clones, about 91% of them detected once, and more than 1.5% sits in the top ten. The receptor comes from a woman aged 45-65 years with acute or convalescent COVID-19. V and J are TRBV7-2 and TRBJ1-4; the match to TRBD1 covers 8 bases. The sequenced sample consisted of peripheral blood. The CDR3 region is CASSLYGHRGGSEKLFF. The CDR3 DNA follows: TGTGCCAGCAGCTTATACGGCCACAGGGGGGGATCTGAAAAACTGTTTTTT.